This TCR beta chain was retrieved from a study of T-cell reconstitution after alpha-beta-depleted transplantation in children (dated by TCRdb to about 2016). With respect to the entire study: The study quantitatively tracked T-cell immune reconstitution after TCRalphabeta/CD19-depleted allogeneic hematopoietic cell transplantation in children using TCR repertoire profiling.

The CDR3 numbers 17 residues from cysteine through phenylalanine. Kept here is only the CDR3 DNA, which spans 51 bases and is read in frame from base 1. CDR1 SGHRS and CDR2 YFSETQ are derived from the germline V gene. The junction shows trimming of 4 bases on V and 6 bases on J, and the gene matches do not reach 16 bases of it. Library preparation was by PCR. Data came from an Illumina HiSeq 2500. To normalize quantification of the TCRbeta repertoire, the TCR libraries were built with molecular barcoding that relied on unique molecular identifiers. TCRdb itself trimmed the public reads at Q25 with fastp, ran MiXCR and retained productive beta chains. Entries are consolidated by CDR3 protein sequence, retaining the most common genes and DNA. Counted in this sample were fewer than 550,000 distinct CDR3 sequences; roughly a tenth of them appeared once. In total, the top ten clones hold 4.5% to 6.5% of the sample.

This clonotype turned up a few times. No cognate antigen has been identified for it. Base qualities are not provided; no much larger clone lies one nucleotide away. This receptor was identified in a human donor who donated a stem cell graft to a child with acute myeloid leukemia. The chain is encoded by TRBV5-1 joined to TRBJ2-5; 9 central nucleotides agree with TRBD1. The material sequenced was PBMCs from the stem cell graft donor, taken from the stem cell graft. The DNA sequence is given as TGCGCCAGCAGCCCGGAGGGGACAGGGTGGATCAGGAAGACCCAGTACTTC. This sequence encodes CASSPEGTGWIRKTQYF.